The 3 T cell receptor beta chains below come from one sample, sequenced in a study of T cell responses to AZD1222 COVID-19 vaccine. Profiled with immunoSEQ multiplex PCR; TCRdb holds only in-frame clones, not every one. The sample lists around 200,000 clones, about 88% occurring once. Sample: peripheral blood, taken 28 days after the second AZD1222 dose. These receptors came from an adult who received the AZD1222 COVID-19 vaccine.

Concerning this clone: This sample includes further DNA sequences coding for the same CDR3. This sequence joins TRBV18 and TRBJ2-3, with D uncertain. This CDR3 contains 13 residues. Trimming took 0 bases from V and 3 from J, leaving 4 bases between them. Germline assignment: CDR1 KGHSH and CDR2 LQKENI. CDR3 DNA: TGTGCCAGCTCACCACCTTCGACAGATACGCAGTATTTT. Protein product: CASSPPSTDTQYF.

The genes are TRBV27 and TRBJ2-6; 11 bases agree with TRBD1. Germline loops: CDR1 MNHEY, CDR2 SMNVEV (reference sequence). The junction had 4 bases not matched to a gene; V was cut back by 3 bases and J by 9 bases. The CDR3 has 15 amino acids. The CDR3 region is CASSFRTGGYNVLTF. CDR3 in DNA: TGTGCCAGCAGTTTCAGGACAGGGGGCTACAACGTCCTGACTTTC. Combining the CDR3 with reference TRBV27 and TRBJ2-6 gives the whole variable domain EAQVTQNPRYLITVTGKKLTVTCSQNMNHEYMSWYRQDPGLGLRQIYYSMNVEVTDKGDVPEGYKVSRKEKRNFPLILESPSPNQTSLYFCASSFRTGGYNVLTFGAGSRLTVL.

This rearrangement joins TRBV6-5 to TRBJ2-3; D gene unclear. The CDR3 runs to 16 residues. Trimming took off 0 bases at V and 3 bases at J, with 13 bases between the two ends. Germline lookup yields CDR1 MNHEY and CDR2 SVGAGI. The CDR3 loop reads CASSYSPPSTTDTQYF. CDR3 sequence (DNA): TGTGCCAGCAGTTACTCACCCCCCTCAACGACAGATACGCAGTATTTT.